Listed below are T cell receptor beta chains from one sample, sequenced in a study of early T cells in non-severe SARS-CoV-2 infection. TCRdb reanalysed the 5' RACE reads using MiXCR and keeps one entry per CDR3 protein. There are 40,000 to 60,000 distinct CDR3 sequences in the sample; 12% occur only once, and 9.1% lies in the top ten. Sample: whole blood. These receptors were collected from an adult who was a healthcare worker with PCR-confirmed SARS-CoV-2 infection or an uninfected control (not recorded which). Both conserved end residues are part of each CDR3. The order of the fields is clone size, D gene, J gene, V gene, CDR3 protein, CDR3 DNA. D genes are given only for firm matches. Only some rows state a clone size, as once, few, many or a class for expanded clones.

many TRBD2 TRBJ2-7 TRBV20-1 CSARDVTSAYEQYF TGCAGTGCTAGAGACGTAACTAGCGCCTACGAGCAGTACTTC
many - TRBJ2-7 TRBV7-9 CASRGNQGITYEQYF TGTGCCAGCAGAGGCAACCAGGGGATTACCTACGAGCAGTACTTC
- - TRBJ1-1 TRBV11-3 CASSSTGHIYDTEAFF TGTGCCAGCAGCTCCACGGGACATATCTACGACACTGAAGCTTTCTTT
- - TRBJ2-3 TRBV5-1 CASSFQDTQYF TGCGCCAGCAGCTTTCAAGATACGCAGTATTTT
many TRBD2 TRBJ2-3 TRBV7-2 CASSLAGGPADTQYF TGTGCCAGCAGCTTAGCGGGAGGGCCGGCAGATACGCAGTATTTT
few - TRBJ2-1 TRBV7-9 CASGLGRVDNEQFF TGTGCCAGCGGACTTGGCAGGGTGGACAATGAGCAGTTCTTC
many TRBD1 TRBJ1-2 TRBV6-2/TRBV6-3 CASRPGTGGDYGYTF TGTGCCAGCAGGCCCGGGACAGGGGGTGACTATGGCTACACCTTC
many - TRBJ2-3 TRBV12-3/TRBV12-4 CASTEQGTSSTDTQYF TGTGCCAGCACCGAACAGGGGACTTCTAGCACAGATACGCAGTATTTT
many TRBD1 TRBJ2-7 TRBV7-3 CASSSRQGDSYEQYF TGTGCCAGCAGCTCTCGACAGGGGGACTCCTACGAGCAGTACTTC
many - TRBJ1-1 TRBV6-5 CASSHLLGGMNTEAFF TGTGCCAGCAGTCACCTGTTGGGGGGTATGAACACTGAAGCTTTCTTT
- TRBD2 TRBJ2-1 TRBV7-8 CASSLGLVYNEQFF TGTGCCAGCAGCCTCGGACTAGTCTACAATGAGCAGTTCTTC
few - TRBJ2-1 TRBV30 CAWSGWASSYNEQFF TGTGCCTGGAGTGGATGGGCGTCATCCTACAATGAGCAGTTCTTC
many TRBD2 TRBJ2-4 TRBV11-2 CASSLGGGAKNIQYF TGTGCCAGCAGCCTAGGCGGGGGAGCCAAAAACATTCAGTACTTC
few TRBD2 TRBJ2-4 TRBV3-1 CASSQDPLAGGPKNIQYF TGTGCCAGCAGCCAAGATCCCTTAGCGGGAGGGCCGAAAAACATTCAGTACTTC
many - TRBJ2-3 TRBV3-1 CASSQDLGASTDTQYF TGTGCCAGCAGCCAAGATCTGGGTGCTAGCACAGATACGCAGTATTTT
- - TRBJ2-2 TRBV6-6 CASSQTTNTGELFF TGTGCCAGCAGTCAGACTACGAACACCGGGGAGCTGTTTTTT
- TRBD2 TRBJ2-3 TRBV12-3/TRBV12-4 CASSQSGRTGYTDTQYF TGTGCCAGCAGCCAAAGCGGGAGGACAGGATACACAGATACGCAGTATTTT
many TRBD1 TRBJ1-3 TRBV6-2/TRBV6-3 CASEKTGAGNTIYF TGTGCCAGCGAGAAAACAGGGGCTGGAAACACCATATATTTT
few - TRBJ1-5 TRBV30 CAWSVGFPGDQPQHF TGTGCCTGGAGTGTAGGATTCCCAGGGGATCAGCCCCAGCATTTT